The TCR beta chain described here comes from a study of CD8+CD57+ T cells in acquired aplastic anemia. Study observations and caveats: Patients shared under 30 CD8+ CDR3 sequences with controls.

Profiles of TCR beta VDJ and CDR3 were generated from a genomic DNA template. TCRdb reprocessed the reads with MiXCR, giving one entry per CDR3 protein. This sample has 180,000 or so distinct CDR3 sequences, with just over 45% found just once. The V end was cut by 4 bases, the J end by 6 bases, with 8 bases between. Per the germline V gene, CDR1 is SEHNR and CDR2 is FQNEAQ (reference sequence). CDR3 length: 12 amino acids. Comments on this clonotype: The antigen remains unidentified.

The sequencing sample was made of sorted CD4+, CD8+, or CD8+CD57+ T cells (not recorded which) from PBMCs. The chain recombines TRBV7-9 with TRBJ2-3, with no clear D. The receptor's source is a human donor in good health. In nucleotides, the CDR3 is TGTGCCAGCAGCTCGACGGAGGATACGCAGTATTTT. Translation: CASSSTEDTQYF.